This T cell receptor beta chain comes out of a study of neoadjuvant anti-PD-1 for oral cavity cancer. Study-wide background: Patients mostly received three to four biweekly nivolumab doses at 3 mg/kg before surgery. Patients without progression got a fourth dose around day 43.

Time point described: after neoadjuvant nivolumab, at surgical resection. The patients had HPV-negative, locally advanced oral cavity squamous cell carcinoma. A remark on this clone: Its antigen is still unknown.

Notes on the study in general: Pretreatment Treg/Th17 ratio correlated inversely with post-treatment tumor clonality.

The CDR3 consists of 16 residues. Looked up from germline, CDR1 is SEHNR and CDR2 is FQNEAQ (reference sequence). Losses at the gene ends were 3 bases for V and 0 bases for J; bases not matched to a gene: 4. Profiled with immunoSEQ multiplex PCR; TCRdb holds only in-frame clones, not every one. The sample yields about 12,000 clones, about two thirds seen once. Here the sequenced sample was PBMCs, taken after nivolumab (anti-PD-1) treatment. V gene TRBV7-9 combines with J gene TRBJ1-4, with 7 bases that match TRBD1. This TCR was recovered from a person aged 40 to 85 with oral cavity squamous cell carcinoma. The CDR3 nucleotides read TGTGCCAGCAGCTTGGGACAGTCCGCAACTAATGAAAAACTGTTTTTT. Translation gives CASSLGQSATNEKLFF.